Below, 4 T cell receptor beta chains from the same sample are listed, as sequenced in a study of cytomegalovirus exposure and HLA in healthy donors. PCR involved 60 Vbeta and 13 Jbeta primers. Assay: immunoSEQ multiplex PCR; the TCRdb copy retains only in-frame clones and omits some. The sample lists around 280,000 clones, 70% to 90% occurring once. Sequenced input: PBMCs. The receptor source for this set is a woman aged 18-30 years in good health and CMV-seronegative.

A few counts support this clone. The junction departs from germline at one end; a sequencing error may be responsible. The chain joins TRBV7-9 to TRBJ2-7, with a tentative D call TRBD1 (5 bases). Germline V gene sequence: CDR1 SEHNR, CDR2 FQNEAQ (reference sequence). This CDR3 spans 13 amino acids. The CDR3 region is CSSSLDTTYEQYF. As DNA, the CDR3 is TGTTCCAGCAGCTTGGACACTACCTACGAGCAGTACTTC.

V gene TRBV5-5 combines with J gene TRBJ1-1; D might be TRBD1 (6 bases). CDR1 and CDR2 from the germline V gene are SGHKS and YYEKEE (reference sequence). The CDR3 covers 12 residues. The V and J ends lost 0 bases and 11 bases respectively, with 11 bases between them. This CDR3 reads CASSLGGQGAFF. CDR3 nucleotides: TGTGCCAGCAGCTTGGGGGGACAAGGCGCTTTCTTT.

This clone appeared once. The V gene is TRBV11-2, the J gene TRBJ1-2; TRBD1 agrees at 12 bases. V dropped 3 bases and J dropped 5; count of bases not matched to a gene: 4. The germline V gene has CDR1 SGHAT and CDR2 FQNNGV. This CDR3 comprises 15 residues. Here the CDR3 DNA reads TGTGCCAGCAGCTTCGGGACAGGGGGCAATTATGGCTACACCTTC. Translation gives CASSFGTGGNYGYTF.

The chain carries TRBV5-6 and TRBJ2-2; TRBD2 agrees at 11 bases. The germline V gene has CDR1 SGHDT and CDR2 YYEEEE. The V gene end was trimmed by 2 bases and the J gene end by 7 bases; junction bases not matched to a gene: 7. The CDR3 length is 16 residues. The CDR3 nucleotides are TGTGCCAGCAGCTTCAGTAGCGGGGGGGCCGTCGGGGAGCTGTTTTTT. Its translation: CASSFSSGGAVGELFF.